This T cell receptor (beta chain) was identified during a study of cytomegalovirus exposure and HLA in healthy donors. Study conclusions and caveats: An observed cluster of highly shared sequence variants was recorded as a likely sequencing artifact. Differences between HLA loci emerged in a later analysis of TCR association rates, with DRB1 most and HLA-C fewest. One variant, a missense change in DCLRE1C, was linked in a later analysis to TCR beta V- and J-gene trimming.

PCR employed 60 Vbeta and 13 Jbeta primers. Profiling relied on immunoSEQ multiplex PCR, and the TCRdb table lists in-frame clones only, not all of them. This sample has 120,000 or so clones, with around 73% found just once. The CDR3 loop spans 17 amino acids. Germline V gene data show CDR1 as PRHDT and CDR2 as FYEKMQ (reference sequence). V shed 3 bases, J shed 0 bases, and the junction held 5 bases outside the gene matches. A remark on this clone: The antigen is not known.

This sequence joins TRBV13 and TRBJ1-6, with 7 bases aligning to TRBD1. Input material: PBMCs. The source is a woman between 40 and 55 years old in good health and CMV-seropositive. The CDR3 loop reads CASSLGTESSYNSPLHF. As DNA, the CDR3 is TGTGCCAGCAGCTTGGGGACAGAGAGCTCCTATAATTCACCCCTCCACTTT. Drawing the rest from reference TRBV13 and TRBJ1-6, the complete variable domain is AAGVIQSPRHLIKEKRETATLKCYPIPRHDTVYWYQQGPGQDPQFLISFYEKMQSDKGSIPDRFSAQQFSDYHSELNMSSLELGDSALYFCASSLGTESSYNSPLHFGNGTRLTVT.